This passage covers 31 T cell receptor beta chains from one sample sequenced in a study of T cell repertoires in cytomegalovirus infection. TCRdb independently ran MiXCR on the reads; one entry per CDR3 protein. The profile shows about 180,000 distinct CDR3 sequences, about 15% of them singletons. The material sequenced was PBMCs. These receptors were collected from a human donor in good health (CMV status not recorded). Some clones in this sample may be carry-over from other donors' samples.

This clonotype was recorded at least ten times. This chain connects TRBV7-8 to TRBJ2-3; tentatively, D is TRBD2 (7 bases). The germline V gene encodes CDR1 SGHVS and CDR2 FQNEAQ. The CDR3 loop spans 16 amino acids. Trimming stripped 1 base from V and 5 bases from J, with 16 bases between. The CDR3 loop reads CASSLVTGGGGDTQYF. The CDR3 DNA reads TGTGCCAGCAGCTTAGTGACAGGTGGGGGGGGAGATACGCAGTATTTT.

The rearrangement links TRBV7-3 to TRBJ2-5; 9 bases map to TRBD1. This CDR3 has 15 amino acids. Germline loops: CDR1 SGHTA, CDR2 FQGTGA. Germline trimming cut 5 bases from V and 5 bases from J; bases unmatched to any gene: 9. The CDR3 reads CASSPNRGQIETQYF. CDR3 in DNA: TGTGCCAGCAGCCCGAACAGGGGGCAGATCGAGACCCAGTACTTC.

This clonotype occurred many times. The CDR3, as DNA: TGTGCCAGCAAGATCGGGAGGAAAGAGACCCAGTACTTC. Its protein is CASKIGRKETQYF. J is TRBJ2-5 and V is TRBV7-2; the match to TRBD2 covers 7 bases. CDR3 size: 13 residues. Unmatched junction bases numbered 5, after V lost 7 bases and J lost 3 bases. Germline V gene sequence: CDR1 SGHTA, CDR2 FQGNSA.

The chain uses TRBV29-1 and TRBJ2-7; the match to TRBD1 covers 11 bases. With 7 bases clipped from V and 2 bases from J, the junction kept 7 bases outside the gene matches. Germline loops: CDR1 SQVTM, CDR2 ANQGSEA. The CDR3 consists of 14 residues. The CDR3 DNA reads TGCAGCGCTCGGGCGGGACAGGGGGCCTACGAGCAGTACTTC. It is translated as CSARAGQGAYEQYF.

This sequence joins TRBV11-3 and TRBJ1-1, with TRBD1 matching 7 bases. The CDR3 totals 14 residues. Germline assignment: CDR1 SGHNT and CDR2 YENEEA. V was pared by 1 base and J by 3 bases, with 2 bases of the junction left unmatched. The CDR3 DNA is TGTGCCAGCAGCTTAGGGGACAGAGACACTGAAGCTTTCTTT. Translating gives CASSLGDRDTEAFF.

This clonotype was seen repeatedly, ten times or more. The chain employs TRBV7-3 and TRBJ1-1; TRBD1 aligns across 10 bases. This CDR3 region has 14 residues. CDR1 and CDR2 (germline): SGHTA, FQGTGA. V gave up 4 bases and J gave up 6 bases; unmatched junction bases: 5. CDR3 protein: CASSWDRGASEAFF. The CDR3 DNA follows: TGTGCCAGCAGCTGGGACAGGGGTGCCTCTGAAGCTTTCTTT. The variable domain in full, completed from reference TRBV7-3 and TRBJ1-1, reads GAGVSQTPSNKVTEKGKYVELRCDPISGHTALYWYRQSLGQGPEFLIYFQGTGAADDSGLPNDRFFAVRPEGSVSTLKIQRTERGDSAVYLCASSWDRGASEAFFGQGTRLTVV.

This clonotype turned up a few times. The CDR3, as DNA: TGTGCCAGCAGAGACAGGGTGAATCAGCCCCAGCATTTT. The encoded protein is CASRDRVNQPQHF. This rearrangement joins TRBV6-2 or TRBV6-3 to TRBJ1-5; 7 positions match TRBD1. CDR1 MNHEY and CDR2 SVGEGT come from the germline V gene. The CDR3 runs to 13 residues. With V trimmed by 6 bases and J by 4 bases, 3 bases remained unmatched.

This clonotype was observed many times. The chain uses TRBV28 and TRBJ2-4; no clear D. Germline loops: CDR1 MDHEN, CDR2 SYDVKM. Deletions cut 6 bases from V and 9 bases from J, with 15 bases between. The CDR3 runs 13 residues. The DNA for the CDR3 is TGTGCCAGCAGCTCCTCTTCGGGTCCCATTCAGTACTTC. It specifies CASSSSSGPIQYF.

The sample holds many counts of this clonotype. The chain carries TRBV10-3 and TRBJ1-5; 7 positions agree with TRBD1. From germline, CDR1 is ENHRY and CDR2 SYGVKD. The CDR3 length is 15 residues. Losses at the gene ends were 0 bases for V and 3 bases for J; bases not matched to a gene: 2. The CDR3 coding sequence is TGTGCCATCAGTGAGTCGGGGACAGTCAATCAGCCCCAGCATTTT. Translated, it gives CAISESGTVNQPQHF.

This clonotype has only a few counts. V usage is TRBV14 and J usage is TRBJ2-6; D is undetermined. Germline CDR1 and CDR2: SGHDN and FVKESK. The V and J ends lost 1 base and 12 bases respectively, with 7 bases between them. The CDR3 runs 12 residues. CDR3 nucleotide sequence: TGTGCCAGCAGCCAAGCCCGGTTCGTCCTGACTTTC. Protein product: CASSQARFVLTF.

The rearrangement joins TRBV4-2 to TRBJ2-3; perhaps D is TRBD1 or TRBD2 (5 bases each). Trimming stripped 3 bases from V and 5 bases from J, with 18 bases between. The CDR3 contains 16 residues. Germline loops: CDR1 LGHNA, CDR2 YNFKEQ. The DNA for the CDR3 is TGTGCCAGCAGCCAGTCCCGAGGGGAGCGACAAGATACGCAGTATTTT. Its protein product is CASSQSRGERQDTQYF.

The V gene is TRBV5-8, the J gene TRBJ2-2; tentatively, D is TRBD1 (6 bases). V was pared by 7 bases and J by 2 bases, with 15 bases between. This CDR3 comprises 15 residues. Germline CDR1 and CDR2: SGHTS and YDEGEE. The CDR3 nucleotides are TGTGCCAGCCGAAGAGGACAGCGAAACACCGGGGAGCTGTTTTTT. Encoded protein: CASRRGQRNTGELFF. The full variable domain, in which reference TRBV5-8 and TRBJ2-2 provide the parts outside the CDR3, is EAGVTQSPTHLIKTRGQQATLRCSPISGHTSVYWYQQALGLGLQFLLWYDEGEERNRGNFPPRFSGRQFPNYSSELNVNALELEDSALYLCASRRGQRNTGELFFGEGSRLTVL.

The chain is built from TRBV4-3 and TRBJ1-6; the D gene is possibly TRBD1 (6 bases). V was shortened by 0 bases and J by 11 bases, with 17 bases between the two germline ends. This CDR3 is 16 amino acids long. Germline V CDR1 and CDR2: LGHNA, YSLEER. CDR3 nucleotide sequence: TGCGCCAGCAGCCAAGATGAAGGGGGACTTTATCCACCCCTCCACTTT. This encodes CASSQDEGGLYPPLHF.

This clonotype was observed many times. This chain connects TRBV7-2 to TRBJ2-7; 11 nucleotides line up with TRBD1. With V trimmed by 4 bases and J by 2 bases, 4 bases remained unmatched. The CDR3 has 15 residues. Germline values: CDR1 SGHTA, CDR2 FQGNSA. CDR3 sequence: CASSSGTGGTYEQYF. CDR3 sequence (DNA): TGTGCCAGCAGCTCCGGGACAGGGGGTACCTACGAGCAGTACTTC. The complete variable domain, with remaining parts taken from reference TRBV7-2 and TRBJ2-7, reads GAGVSQSPSNKVTEKGKDVELRCDPISGHTALYWYRQSLGQGLEFLIYFQGNSAPDKSGLPSDRFSAERTGGSVSTLTIQRTQQEDSAVYLCASSSGTGGTYEQYFGPGTRLTVT.

The chain is built from TRBV5-1 and TRBJ2-1; no firm D call. There are 11 residues in the CDR3. Trimming removed 6 bases from V and 6 bases from J, with 7 bases in between. Germline CDR1 SGHRS, CDR2 YFSETQ. DNA of the CDR3: TGCGCCAGCACCGGGCTCAATGAGCAGTTCTTC. Protein sequence: CASTGLNEQFF.

This clonotype showed up just a few times. The rearrangement joins TRBV7-9 to TRBJ2-1, with TRBD2 identical over 11 bases. This CDR3 is built from 12 residues. V dropped 1 base and J dropped 14; count of bases not matched to a gene: 1. Germline CDR1 reads SEHNR; CDR2 reads FQNEAQ (reference sequence). CDR3 nucleotides: TGTGCCAGCAGCTTAGTAGCGGGAGGGGAGTTCTTC. Residues: CASSLVAGGEFF.

Only a few counts were recorded for this clonotype. The chain has TRBV4-3 and TRBJ2-3; D may correspond to TRBD1 or TRBD2 (5 bases each). Trimming shortened V by 1 base and J by 0 bases, and 5 bases separated the two germline ends. This CDR3 is 14 amino acids long. Looked up from germline, CDR1 is LGHNA and CDR2 is YSLEER. The CDR3 sequence: CASSQGDSTDTQYF. CDR3 in DNA: TGCGCCAGCAGCCAAGGGGACAGCACAGATACGCAGTATTTT.

The chain couples TRBV7-2 to TRBJ2-1; tentatively, D is TRBD1 (6 bases). The V end lost 4 bases, the J end lost 0 bases, and 10 bases lay between the germline ends. The CDR3 is 15 residues long. The germline gives CDR1 SGHTA, CDR2 FQGNSA. CDR3 in amino acids: CASSSIQGSYNEQFF. CDR3 DNA sequence: TGTGCCAGCAGCTCTATACAGGGCTCCTACAATGAGCAGTTCTTC.

This clonotype was picked up a small number of times. The V gene is TRBV18, the J gene TRBJ1-1; 7 nucleotides match TRBD1. This CDR3 comprises 14 residues. V shed 6 bases and J 4 bases; nucleotides not matched to a gene: 8. Germline V gene data show CDR1 as KGHSH and CDR2 as LQKENI. The CDR3 sequence is CASSRDRAFTEAFF. The CDR3 DNA is TGTGCCAGCTCGCGGGACAGAGCCTTCACTGAAGCTTTCTTT.

This clonotype was counted at least ten times. This chain uses TRBV28 with TRBJ1-5; D not resolved. The CDR3 consists of 14 residues. Between the trimmed V and J ends, which lost 2 bases and 4 bases, there was a span of 9 bases. Germline CDR1 MDHEN, CDR2 SYDVKM. CDR3 sequence (DNA): TGTGCCAGCAGTTTACCCACATTAAATCAGCCCCAGCATTTT. Translated: CASSLPTLNQPQHF.

This clonotype has a handful of counts. This sequence joins TRBV7-9 and TRBJ1-3; TRBD1 matches 7 bases. After removal of 4 bases from V and 0 bases from J, the junction contained 3 bases not matched to a gene. CDR3 length: 15 residues. Germline V CDR1 and CDR2: SEHNR, FQNEAQ (reference sequence). The CDR3 DNA sequence: TGTGCCAGCAGCTACACAGGGGTCTCTGGAAACACCATATATTTT. Translating it yields CASSYTGVSGNTIYF.

The genes are TRBV19 and TRBJ1-1, with a tentative D call TRBD1 (6 bases). The CDR3 length is 16 residues. Trimming cost V 5 bases and J 5 bases, with 21 bases left between them. Per the germline V gene, CDR1 is LNHDA and CDR2 is SQIVND (reference sequence). The CDR3: CASSPPQAGEGTEAFF. Written as DNA, the CDR3 is TGTGCCAGTAGTCCACCCCAGGCAGGGGAGGGAACTGAAGCTTTCTTT.

This clonotype was recorded many times. The chain uses TRBV28 and TRBJ2-7; TRBD2 aligns across 13 bases. Trimming cost V 5 bases and J 1 base; bases outside gene matches: 5. The germline V gene has CDR1 MDHEN and CDR2 SYDVKM. CDR3 size: 16 residues. CDR3 region: CASSRLAGGQSYEQYF. CDR3 bases: TGTGCCAGCAGTCGACTAGCGGGAGGCCAATCCTACGAGCAGTACTTC.

In this sample, this clonotype turned up a few times. The chain is built from TRBV7-3 and TRBJ1-5; D is unclear. The CDR3 has 15 amino acids. Germline-derived CDR1 and CDR2 are SGHTA and FQGTGA. The V end lost 5 bases, the J end lost 6 bases, and 17 bases lay between the germline ends. The CDR3 DNA reads TGTGCCAGCAGCCTGAGCGGGCAACCGAGTCAGCCCCAGCATTTT. This gives the protein CASSLSGQPSQPQHF.

This clonotype was recorded at least ten times. CDR3 loop: CATSRDLATTNEKLFF. DNA for the CDR3: TGTGCCACCAGCAGAGATCTGGCTACAACTAATGAAAAACTGTTTTTT. The V and J genes are TRBV15 and TRBJ1-4; D not resolved. Trimming removed 0 bases at V and 0 bases at J, with 8 bases between. The V gene's germline CDR1 is LNHNV and CDR2 YYDKDF (reference sequence). This CDR3 contains 16 residues. Combining the CDR3 with reference TRBV15 and TRBJ1-4 gives the whole variable domain DAMVIQNPRYQVTQFGKPVTLSCSQTLNHNVMYWYQQKSSQAPKLLFHYYDKDFNNEADTPDNFQSRRPNTSFCFLDIRSPGLGDTAMYLCATSRDLATTNEKLFFGSGTQLSVL.

There are many counts of this clonotype. The gene calls are TRBV24-1 and TRBJ2-3; D remains unclear. This CDR3 comprises 13 residues. Germline V gene lookup returns CDR1 KGHDR and CDR2 SFDVKD. The germline V and J ends were trimmed by 2 bases and 5 bases, with 7 bases remaining between them. This CDR3 is CATSDSRLDTQYF. The CDR3 DNA reads as TGTGCCACCAGTGATTCTCGGCTAGATACGCAGTATTTT.

This clonotype has a handful of counts. This chain joins TRBV7-3 and TRBJ1-1; possible D gene TRBD1, 5 bases. The CDR3 consists of 15 residues. The V end was cut by 5 bases, the J end by 0 bases, with 13 bases between. Looked up from germline, CDR1 is SGHTA and CDR2 is FQGTGA. This CDR3 reads CASSRDGLMNTEAFF. The CDR3 coding sequence is TGTGCCAGCAGCCGGGACGGGCTCATGAACACTGAAGCTTTCTTT.

This clonotype was counted at least ten times. The CDR3 loop is CASSLTAGLAGGEQYF. DNA of the CDR3: TGTGCCAGCAGCTTAACAGCAGGACTAGCGGGCGGCGAGCAGTACTTC. The chain couples TRBV7-3 to TRBJ2-7; TRBD2 matches 11 bases. This CDR3 is built from 16 residues. With 0 bases clipped from V and 6 bases from J, the junction kept 7 bases outside the gene matches. Germline-derived CDR1 and CDR2 are SGHTA and FQGTGA. The complete variable domain, with remaining parts taken from reference TRBV7-3 and TRBJ2-7, reads GAGVSQTPSNKVTEKGKYVELRCDPISGHTALYWYRQSLGQGPEFLIYFQGTGAADDSGLPNDRFFAVRPEGSVSTLKIQRTERGDSAVYLCASSLTAGLAGGEQYFGPGTRLTVT.

This clonotype has a handful of counts. The chain links TRBV2 to TRBJ1-5, with D hard to call. The CDR3 totals 14 residues. Germline V lookup: CDR1 SNHLY, CDR2 FYNNEI. V dropped 6 bases and J dropped 3 bases, with 12 bases sitting between them. The CDR3 here is CASSGGRNNQPQHF. The CDR3 bases are TGTGCCAGCAGCGGTGGGCGGAACAATCAGCCCCAGCATTTT.

This clonotype appeared a few times. The chain uses TRBV3-1 and TRBJ1-5; no clear D gene. Between the trimmed V and J ends, which lost 4 bases and 0 bases, there was a span of 10 bases. The CDR3 runs 15 residues. Per germline, CDR1 LGHDT and CDR2 YNNKEL (reference sequence). The CDR3 DNA is TGTGCCAGCAGCCCGGACCCTGTTAGCAATCAGCCCCAGCATTTT. This encodes CASSPDPVSNQPQHF.

This clonotype has a count of ten or more. Here the CDR3 DNA reads TGTGCCAGCAGTATTCCCTCCGGAGGACAGGGATGGCCCCAGTACTTC. Amino acids: CASSIPSGGQGWPQYF. This chain uses TRBV6-1 with TRBJ2-5; 8 nucleotides align to TRBD1. The V and J ends lost 5 bases and 9 bases, in that order; junction bases with no gene match: 17. The CDR3 is made up of 16 amino acids. In germline, CDR1 is MNHNS, CDR2 SASEGT.